Listed below are T cell receptor beta chains from one sample, sequenced in a study of human T cells and chemical hapten exposure. MiXCR, applied by TCRdb to the RACE reads, yields one record per CDR3 protein. The sample holds some 42,000 distinct CDR3 sequences, about 9.6% seen once. Sample: whole blood, taken in connection with sensitization to the hapten diphenylcyclopropenone (DPC). The receptors were sampled from a woman in her thirties with alopecia areata. Some clones in this sample may be carry-over from other donors' samples. The CDR3 runs from the conserved cysteine through the conserved F or W. D genes are given only for firm matches. Some rows mark clone size as missing; the rest say once, few, many or name a class of expanded clone.

CDR3,DNA,D,V,J,size,length
CASRFLDSDYEQYF,TGCGCCAGCCGGTTTCTGGACAGCGACTACGAGCAGTACTTC,NA,TRBV5-1,TRBJ2-7,many,14
CASSPSRGDTQYF,TGTGCCAGCAGCCCATCCAGGGGCGATACGCAGTATTTT,NA,TRBV7-3,TRBJ2-3,NA,13
CASSLDAAARSYEQYF,TGTGCCAGCAGCTTAGACGCGGCGGCCCGCTCCTACGAGCAGTACTTC,NA,TRBV11-2,TRBJ2-7,NA,16
CASSARDHTDTQYF,TGTGCCAGCAGCGCCCGGGACCACACAGATACGCAGTATTTT,NA,TRBV25-1,TRBJ2-3,many,14
CATSGQGDTEAFF,TGTGCCACCTCTGGACAGGGAGACACTGAAGCTTTCTTT,TRBD1,TRBV24-1,TRBJ1-1,NA,13
CASSPRGGLAKNIQYF,TGTGCCAGCAGCCCTAGGGGTGGTTTAGCCAAAAACATTCAGTACTTC,NA,TRBV7-2,TRBJ2-4,NA,16
CASSSRSGGEQTQYF,TGTGCCAGCAGCTCACGTAGCGGGGGGGAACAGACCCAGTACTTC,TRBD2,TRBV7-2,TRBJ2-5,few,15
CASSPHRGPADTQYF,TGTGCCAGCAGTCCCCACAGGGGGCCGGCAGATACGCAGTATTTT,TRBD1,TRBV6-2/TRBV6-3,TRBJ2-3,NA,15
CASSLGGEQFF,TGTGCCAGCAGCTTGGGCGGTGAGCAGTTCTTC,NA,TRBV5-6,TRBJ2-1,few,11
CASSLAGTVQFF,TGTGCCAGCAGCTTAGCGGGGACGGTGCAGTTCTTC,NA,TRBV7-2,TRBJ2-1,NA,12
CASSRGGLKDTQYF,TGTGCCAGCAGCAGGGGAGGGTTAAAAGATACGCAGTATTTT,NA,TRBV12-3/TRBV12-4,TRBJ2-3,medium-sized,14
CASSSGTGVQETQYF,TGTGCCAGCAGCTCCGGGACAGGTGTTCAAGAGACCCAGTACTTC,TRBD1,TRBV5-5,TRBJ2-5,few,15
CASSQDSERGDYNEQFF,TGTGCCAGCAGCCAAGATTCGGAGCGGGGGGACTACAATGAGCAGTTCTTC,TRBD2,TRBV4-2,TRBJ2-1,many,17
CASSRTGATYEQYF,TGCGCCAGCAGTCGGACAGGGGCGACCTACGAGCAGTACTTC,TRBD1,TRBV5-1,TRBJ2-7,NA,14
CASRAGRTDTQYF,TGTGCCAGCCGGGCGGGGCGCACAGATACGCAGTATTTT,NA,TRBV6-5,TRBJ2-3,few,13
CASTPEQGMGEKLFF,TGTGCCAGCACTCCAGAGCAGGGTATGGGAGAAAAACTGTTTTTT,NA,TRBV2,TRBJ1-4,few,15
CASSRRDRVADTQYF,TGTGCCAGCAGCCGCCGGGACAGGGTCGCAGATACGCAGTATTTT,TRBD1,TRBV5-6,TRBJ2-3,few,15
CASSPLGQGVYEQYF,TGTGCCAGCAGTCCTCTGGGACAGGGGGTCTACGAGCAGTACTTC,TRBD1,TRBV12-3/TRBV12-4,TRBJ2-7,NA,15
CASSQSNILAGVETQYF,TGTGCCAGCAGCCAATCCAACATTCTAGCGGGGGTGGAGACCCAGTACTTC,TRBD2,TRBV6-5,TRBJ2-5,many,17
CASSSDGISGNTIYF,TGTGCCAGCAGCTCGGACGGGATCTCTGGAAACACCATATATTTT,NA,TRBV11-2,TRBJ1-3,few,15
CASSLVSSNEKLFF,TGTGCCAGCAGCTTAGTCAGTTCTAATGAAAAACTGTTTTTT,NA,TRBV7-2,TRBJ1-4,many,14
CASKGTVGSGANVLTF,TGTGCCAGCAAGGGGACGGTGGGCTCTGGGGCCAACGTCCTGACTTTC,NA,TRBV28,TRBJ2-6,NA,16
CASSYATGTGGRANEKLFF,TGTGCCAGCAGTTACGCGACCGGGACAGGGGGTCGGGCTAATGAAAAACTGTTTTTT,TRBD1,TRBV6-5,TRBJ1-4,many,19
CASSIGMRTDTQYF,TGTGCCAGTAGTATCGGTATGAGGACAGATACGCAGTATTTT,NA,TRBV19,TRBJ2-3,once,14
CASSSRTSGGADTQYF,TGCGCCAGCAGCTCTCGGACTAGCGGGGGGGCAGATACGCAGTATTTT,TRBD2,TRBV5-1,TRBJ2-3,few,16
CASIDWNTGELFF,TGCGCCAGCATAGACTGGAACACCGGGGAGCTGTTTTTT,NA,TRBV5-1,TRBJ2-2,few,13
CASSLSGPSGNTVYF,TGTGCCAGCAGTTTATCAGGGCCTTCAGGAAACACCGTATATTTT,NA,TRBV12-3/TRBV12-4,TRBJ1-3,NA,15
CASSPTGTPGQGTGVYNEQFF,TGTGCCAGCAGCCCAACGGGGACGCCGGGACAGGGGACCGGGGTTTACAATGAGCAGTTCTTC,TRBD1,TRBV11-2,TRBJ2-1,many,21
CASSQIRDRPPIF,TGTGCCAGCAGCCAGATCCGGGACAGGCCCCCAATTTTC,TRBD1,TRBV3-1,TRBJ2-7,NA,13
CASRPGTGGFYEQYF,TGTGCCAGCAGGCCTGGGACAGGGGGCTTCTACGAGCAGTACTTC,TRBD1,TRBV28,TRBJ2-7,few,15
CSADRGLGTGELFF,TGCAGTGCAGACAGGGGGCTGGGCACCGGGGAGCTGTTTTTT,TRBD1,TRBV20-1,TRBJ2-2,many,14
CASSQGGGLYTEAFF,TGCGCCAGCAGCCAGGGAGGGGGGCTTTACACTGAAGCTTTCTTT,NA,TRBV4-3,TRBJ1-1,many,15
CSVEETGQGEETQYF,TGCAGCGTTGAAGAAACGGGGCAGGGAGAAGAGACCCAGTACTTC,NA,TRBV29-1,TRBJ2-5,NA,15
CASSFPGAIEQYF,TGTGCCAGCAGTTTCCCAGGGGCCATCGAGCAGTACTTC,NA,TRBV28,TRBJ2-7,many,13
CASSLEVNTIYF,TGTGCCAGCAGCTTAGAGGTGAACACCATATATTTT,NA,TRBV7-6,TRBJ1-3,few,12
CASSLKTGVNTGELFF,TGTGCCAGCAGTTTAAAGACAGGGGTGAACACCGGGGAGCTGTTTTTT,TRBD1,TRBV6-2/TRBV6-3,TRBJ2-2,many,16
CASSRLAGGGLGTDTQYF,TGTGCCAGTAGCCGACTAGCGGGGGGAGGTCTCGGCACAGATACGCAGTATTTT,TRBD2,TRBV19,TRBJ2-3,few,18
CASSSQGAYTGELFF,TGTGCCAGCAGCTCACAGGGGGCCTACACCGGGGAGCTGTTTTTT,TRBD1,TRBV2,TRBJ2-2,NA,15
CSAGNRGGAYNEQFF,TGCAGTGCCGGAAACAGGGGGGGAGCGTACAATGAGCAGTTCTTC,NA,TRBV20-1,TRBJ2-1,NA,15
CAWEMNTEAFF,TGTGCCTGGGAGATGAACACTGAAGCTTTCTTT,NA,TRBV30,TRBJ1-1,many,11
CAWGGGNQPQHF,TGTGCCTGGGGGGGAGGCAATCAGCCCCAGCATTTT,NA,TRBV30,TRBJ1-5,few,12
CASSLRTRNTGELFF,TGTGCCAGCAGCTTAAGAACAAGGAACACCGGGGAGCTGTTTTTT,NA,TRBV7-3,TRBJ2-2,many,15
CASSLVGEKLFF,TGTGCCAGCAGCTTGGTCGGTGAAAAACTGTTTTTT,NA,TRBV5-5,TRBJ1-4,few,12
CASNSHATNEKLFF,TGTGCCAGTAATTCCCATGCAACTAATGAAAAACTGTTTTTT,NA,TRBV19,TRBJ1-4,many,14